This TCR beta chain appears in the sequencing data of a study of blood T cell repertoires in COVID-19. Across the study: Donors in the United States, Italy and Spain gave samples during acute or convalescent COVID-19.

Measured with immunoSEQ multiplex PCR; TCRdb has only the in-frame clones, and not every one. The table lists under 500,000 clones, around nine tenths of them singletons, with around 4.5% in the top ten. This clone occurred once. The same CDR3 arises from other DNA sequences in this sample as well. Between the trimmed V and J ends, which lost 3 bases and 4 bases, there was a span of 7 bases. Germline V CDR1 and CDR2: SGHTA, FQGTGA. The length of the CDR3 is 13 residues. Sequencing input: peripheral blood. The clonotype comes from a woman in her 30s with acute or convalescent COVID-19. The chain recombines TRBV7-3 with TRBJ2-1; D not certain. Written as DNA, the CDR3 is TGTGCCAGCAGCTTCGACTCTTACAATGAGCAGTTCTTC. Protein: CASSFDSYNEQFF.